This TCR beta chain was sequenced in a study of T cells in Graves' hyperthyroidism and ophthalmopathy. Study information: Before any treatment, at initial diagnosis, peripheral blood was collected.

This clonotype was counted only a few times. What it binds is unknown. Per the germline V gene, CDR1 is SEHNR and CDR2 is FQNEAQ (reference sequence). The CDR3 runs to 14 residues. V dropped 9 bases and J dropped 0; count of bases not matched to a gene: 2. Overall study findings and caveats: It was a median approximately six months before onset that the model predicted ophthalmopathy.

Amplification of TCR beta CDR3 regions was performed using RNA transcripts as template. The TCR CDR3 was amplified in a first-round RT-PCR using the HTBI primer set. A single record per CDR3 protein comes from TCRdb applying MiXCR to the multiplex PCR reads. The repertoire consists of 500,000 to 550,000 distinct CDR3 sequences, with approximately 20% occurring once and the leading ten covering about half. The chain employs TRBV7-9 and TRBJ2-2; 9 bases line up with TRBD2. Specimen: blood. The TCR was taken from a middle-aged man with Graves' ophthalmopathy. The CDR3 coding sequence is TGTGCCAGTAGCGGGGGCCCGAACACCGGGGAGCTGTTTTTT. It encodes CASSGGPNTGELFF.